The present TCR beta chain was sequenced within a study of OX40 agonist ivuxolimab in advanced cancers. Whole-study context: Prior anti-PD-1, anti-PD-L1 or anti-CTLA-4 therapy did not bar entry, and more than 35% had some.

Germline CDR1 is SNHLY and CDR2 is FYNNEI. Trimming took off 10 bases at V and 4 bases at J, with 16 bases between the two ends. The CDR3 is 13 amino acids. Profiling relied on immunoSEQ multiplex PCR, and the TCRdb table lists in-frame clones only, not all of them. The table lists 65,000 to 70,000 clones, 82% of them singletons, with 11% in the top ten. The sequenced sample was CD4+ or CD8+ T cells sorted from blood, obtained in a trial of the OX40 agonist ivuxolimab. This sequence originates from an adult with an advanced solid tumor such as melanoma, head and neck, liver or kidney cancer. V and J are TRBV2 and TRBJ2-5, with D possibly being TRBD1 (6 bases). For the CDR3, the DNA is TGTGCCATCCTTCTAGGGGGACGAGAGACCCAGTACTTC. Protein product: CAILLGGRETQYF. Full variable domain (remainder filled in from reference TRBV2 and TRBJ2-5): EPEVTQTPSHQVTQMGQEVILRCVPISNHLYFYWYRQILGQKVEFLVSFYNNEISEKSEIFDDQFSVERPDGSNFTLKIRSTKLEDSAMYFCAILLGGRETQYFGPGTRLLVL.